This T cell receptor beta chain came from a study of PD-1 blockade in classical Hodgkin lymphoma. This clone came up once. Trimming stripped 4 bases from V and 7 bases from J, with 16 bases between. The CDR3 has 14 residues. Germline V gene lookup returns CDR1 SGHAT and CDR2 FQNNGV. Stated time point: cycle 4 day 1 (C4D1), after 6 weeks of nivolumab. Every patient relapsed after autologous stem cell transplantation, and brentuximab vedotin exposure varied. Purification of CD4+ T cells from thawed PBMCs was performed via magnetic negative selection. Sequencing was performed with immunoSEQ multiplex PCR; in TCRdb, only in-frame clones are kept and a portion is missing. The sample holds around 37,000 clones; roughly 92% are singletons and the top ten take roughly 0.31%.

The sequencing used CD4+ T cells from blood, collected before the fourth cycle of nivolumab. This chain links TRBV11-2 with TRBJ1-2; a weak D match, TRBD1 (5 bases). The clonotype was recovered from a human donor with classical Hodgkin lymphoma. The CDR3 reads CASSSLIGVRGYTF. CDR3 sequence (DNA): TGTGCCAGCAGCTCCCTCATAGGGGTTCGTGGCTACACCTTC. The full variable domain, its missing parts supplied by reference TRBV11-2 and TRBJ1-2, is EAGVAQSPRYKIIEKRQSVAFWCNPISGHATLYWYQQILGQGPKLLIQFQNNGVVDDSQLPKDRFSAERLKGVDSTLKIQPAKLEDSAVYLCASSSLIGVRGYTFGSGTRLTVV.